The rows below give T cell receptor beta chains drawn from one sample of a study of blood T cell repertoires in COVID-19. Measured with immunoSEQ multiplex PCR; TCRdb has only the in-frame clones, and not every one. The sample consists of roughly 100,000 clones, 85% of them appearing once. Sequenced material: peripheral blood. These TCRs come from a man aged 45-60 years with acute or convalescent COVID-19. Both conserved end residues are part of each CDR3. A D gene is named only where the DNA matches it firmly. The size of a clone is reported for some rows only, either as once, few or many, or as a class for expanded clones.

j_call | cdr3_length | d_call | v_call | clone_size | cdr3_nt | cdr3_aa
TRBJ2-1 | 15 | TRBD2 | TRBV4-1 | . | TGCGCCAGCAGCCCTAGCGGGAGGTCCTACAATGAGCAGTTCTTC | CASSPSGRSYNEQFF
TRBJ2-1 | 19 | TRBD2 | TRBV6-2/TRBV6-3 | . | TGTGCCAGCAGTTTCTCACCGGGACTAGCGGGGGCAACCTACAATGAGCAGTTCTTC | CASSFSPGLAGATYNEQFF
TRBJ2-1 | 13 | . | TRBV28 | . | TGTGCCAGCTTTGATGGACAGAACAATGAGCAGTTCTTC | CASFDGQNNEQFF
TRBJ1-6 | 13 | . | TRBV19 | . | TGTGCCAGCCAGACAGAAAATAATTCACCCCTCCACTTT | CASQTENNSPLHF
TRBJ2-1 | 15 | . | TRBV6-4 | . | TGTGCCAGCAGCTCAGGGGCTAGCGGCAACAATGAGCAGTTCTTC | CASSSGASGNNEQFF
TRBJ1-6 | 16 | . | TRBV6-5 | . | TGTGCCAGCAGTTACAGGGGGATTCTGGAAAATTCACCCCTCCACTTT | CASSYRGILENSPLHF
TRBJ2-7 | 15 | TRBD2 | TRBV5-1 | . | TGCGCCAGCACTAGGACTAGCGTGACTTGGAGCGAGCAGTACTTC | CASTRTSVTWSEQYF
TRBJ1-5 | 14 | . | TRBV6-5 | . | TGTGCCTCCCAGTGGGGGGACTTAAATCAGCCCCAGCATTTT | CASQWGDLNQPQHF
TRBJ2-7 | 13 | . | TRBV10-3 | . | TGTGCCATCAGGCTGACAAGTTACTACGAGCAGTACTTC | CAIRLTSYYEQYF
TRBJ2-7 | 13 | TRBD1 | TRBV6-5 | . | TGTGCCGTACACAGGGGGCCCTCCTACGAGCAGTACTTC | CAVHRGPSYEQYF
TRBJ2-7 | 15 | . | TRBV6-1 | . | TGTGCCAGCAGTGAAGCGCAGGGAACAGCCTACGAGCAGTACTTC | CASSEAQGTAYEQYF
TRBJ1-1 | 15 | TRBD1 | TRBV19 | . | TGTGCCAGTAGTATCACAGGGGGCAGCGGCACTGAAGCTTTCTTT | CASSITGGSGTEAFF
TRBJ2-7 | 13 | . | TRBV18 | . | TGTGCCAGCTCACCAGGCAGCTCCTACGAGCAGTACTTC | CASSPGSSYEQYF
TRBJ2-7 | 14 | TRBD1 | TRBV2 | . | TGTGCCAGCAGTGCGAGACAGGGGAACTACGAGCAGTACTTC | CASSARQGNYEQYF
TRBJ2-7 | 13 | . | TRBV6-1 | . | TGTGCCAGCAGTGAAGTCTTCTCCTACGAGCAGTACTTC | CASSEVFSYEQYF
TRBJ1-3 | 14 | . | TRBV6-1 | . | TGTGCCAGCAGTGAAACCTACTCTGGAAACACCATATATTTT | CASSETYSGNTIYF
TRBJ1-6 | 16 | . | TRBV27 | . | TGTGCCAGCAGTTTATCTGAGGCGGGGGTTAGTTCACCCCTCCACTTT | CASSLSEAGVSSPLHF
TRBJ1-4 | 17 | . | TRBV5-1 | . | TGCGCCAGCAGCGACCGCGCCACTACAAGACTTAATGAAAAACTGTTTTTT | CASSDRATTRLNEKLFF
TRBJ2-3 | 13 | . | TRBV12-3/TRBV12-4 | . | TGTGCCAGCTCTTATGGGGGGACAGATACGCAGTATTTT | CASSYGGTDTQYF
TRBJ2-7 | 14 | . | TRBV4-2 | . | TGTGCCAGCAGCCAACTGCCCGGGAGTGACGAGCAGTACTTC | CASSQLPGSDEQYF
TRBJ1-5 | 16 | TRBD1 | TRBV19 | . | TGTGCCAGTAGTACACTATCGGACAGGGGGTATCAGCCCCAGCATTTT | CASSTLSDRGYQPQHF
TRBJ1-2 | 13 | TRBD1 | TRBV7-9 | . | TGTGCCAGCAGCTTGAGGACAGGGGGCGGCTACACCTTC | CASSLRTGGGYTF
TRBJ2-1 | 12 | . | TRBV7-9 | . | TGTGCCAGCAGCTTTCAAGGCGAGGGGCAGTTCTTC | CASSFQGEGQFF
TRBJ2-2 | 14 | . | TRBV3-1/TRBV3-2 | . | TGTGCCAGCAGCCAAGAAAGCGGAGCCGGGGAGCTGTTTTTT | CASSQESGAGELFF
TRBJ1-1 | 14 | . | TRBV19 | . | TGTGCCAGCCGAAATCCTAACAGGGAGACTGAAGCTTTCTTT | CASRNPNRETEAFF
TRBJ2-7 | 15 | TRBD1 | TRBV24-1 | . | TGTGCCACCAGTGACCCCGGACAGGGGAGGGCCGAGCAGTACTTC | CATSDPGQGRAEQYF
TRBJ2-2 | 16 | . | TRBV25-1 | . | TGTGCCAGCAGCAGGACAACCAACGCGAACACCGGGGAGCTGTTTTTT | CASSRTTNANTGELFF
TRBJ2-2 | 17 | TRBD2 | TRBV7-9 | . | TGTGCCAGCCTCCTCTTGGCTAGCGGGACTAACACCGGGGAGCTGTTTTTT | CASLLLASGTNTGELFF
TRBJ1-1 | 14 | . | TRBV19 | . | TGTGCCAGTAATTCCCCTGGCATGAACACTGAAGCTTTCTTT | CASNSPGMNTEAFF
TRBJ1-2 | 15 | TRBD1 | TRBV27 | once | TGTGCCAGCAGTCCCATGACAGGGGGCGATATTGGCTACACCTTC | CASSPMTGGDIGYTF
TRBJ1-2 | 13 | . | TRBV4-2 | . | TGTGCCAGCAGCCAAGGTCAGGCTTTCGGCTACACCTTC | CASSQGQAFGYTF
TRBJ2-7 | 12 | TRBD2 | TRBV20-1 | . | TGCAGTGCTAGTTCAGCGGGAGACGAGCAGTACTTC | CSASSAGDEQYF
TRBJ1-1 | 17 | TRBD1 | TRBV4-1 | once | TGCGCCAGCAGCCACCCCCCGGGACAGGGGGCAAGCTCTGAAGCTTTCTTT | CASSHPPGQGASSEAFF
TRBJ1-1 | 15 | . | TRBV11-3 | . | TGTGCCAGCAGCGTCAGACAGTCTATGAACACTGAAGCTTTCTTT | CASSVRQSMNTEAFF
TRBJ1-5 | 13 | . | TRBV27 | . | TGTGCCAGCAGTTTCGCGGTCTATCAGCCCCAGCATTTT | CASSFAVYQPQHF
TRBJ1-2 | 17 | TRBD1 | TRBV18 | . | TGTGCCAGCTCACCACAACCGGCGGGACAGGGTTATTCTGGCTACACCTTC | CASSPQPAGQGYSGYTF
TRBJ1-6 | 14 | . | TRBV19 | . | TGTGCCAGTAGTGCACCGGGACTAAATTCACCCCTCCACTTT | CASSAPGLNSPLHF
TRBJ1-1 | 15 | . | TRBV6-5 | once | TGTGCCAGCAGTTTTTTCTCCAACGGGAACACTGAAGCTTTCTTT | CASSFFSNGNTEAFF
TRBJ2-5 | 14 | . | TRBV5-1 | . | TGCGCCAGCAGCTTGTCAGGAACGCTAGAGACCCAGTACTTC | CASSLSGTLETQYF
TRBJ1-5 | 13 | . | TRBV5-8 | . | TGTGCCAGCAGCTTGGTTAGTGATCAGCCCCAGCATTTT | CASSLVSDQPQHF
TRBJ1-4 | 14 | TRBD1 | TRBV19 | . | TGTGCCAGTGGAGACAGGGCGGCTAATGAAAAACTGTTTTTT | CASGDRAANEKLFF
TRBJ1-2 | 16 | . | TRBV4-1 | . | TGCGCCAGCAGCCAAGAGGTCTGGTCCTTACCTAACGGCTACACCTTC | CASSQEVWSLPNGYTF
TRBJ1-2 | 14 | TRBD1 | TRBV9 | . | TGTGCCAGCAGCGAGGGGAACAGGGGCTATGGCTACACCTTC | CASSEGNRGYGYTF
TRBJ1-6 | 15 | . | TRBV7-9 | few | TGTGCCAGCAGCTTAGCTATCCCCCAGGGTTCACCCCTCCACTTT | CASSLAIPQGSPLHF
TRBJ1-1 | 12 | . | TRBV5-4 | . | TGTGCCAGCAGCTCGGGGAACACTGAAGCTTTCTTT | CASSSGNTEAFF
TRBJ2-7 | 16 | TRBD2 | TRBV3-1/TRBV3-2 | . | TGTGCCAGCAGCTTACGGACTAGCGGGAGAGAGTACGAGCAGTACTTC | CASSLRTSGREYEQYF
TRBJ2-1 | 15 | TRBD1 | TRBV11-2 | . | TGTGCCAGCAGCCCCGGGACAGGCGGGTACAATGAGCAGTTCTTC | CASSPGTGGYNEQFF
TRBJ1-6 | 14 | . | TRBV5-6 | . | TGTGCCAGCAGCTTGCGTAGTTATAATTCACCCCTCCACTTT | CASSLRSYNSPLHF
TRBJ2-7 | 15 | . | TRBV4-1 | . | TGCGCCAGCAGCCAAGGCTGGACAGACGCCTACGAGCAGTACTTC | CASSQGWTDAYEQYF
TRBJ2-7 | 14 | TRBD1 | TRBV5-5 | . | TGTGCCAGCAGCGGACAGGACTTAACCTACGAGCAGTACTTC | CASSGQDLTYEQYF
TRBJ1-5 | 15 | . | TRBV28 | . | TGTGCCAGCAGCCCTTCGGAGGGGTGGCTTAGTCCCCAGCATTTT | CASSPSEGWLSPQHF
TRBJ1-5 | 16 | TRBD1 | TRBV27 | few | TGTGCCAGCTGCGAAACAGGGGTAGGACGGAATCAGCCCCAGCATTTT | CASCETGVGRNQPQHF
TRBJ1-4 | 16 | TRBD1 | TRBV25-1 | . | TGTGCCAGCAGGAATCCGCCGGGACAGGGAAATGAAAAACTGTTTTTT | CASRNPPGQGNEKLFF
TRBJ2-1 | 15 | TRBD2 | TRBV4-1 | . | TGCGCCAGCAGCCTTCGGGAGGGCCAAGGTTCGAGGGAGTTCTTC | CASSLREGQGSREFF